Shown below are 26 T cell receptor beta chains from a single sample sequenced in a study of molecular identifiers for immune sequencing clone quantification. MiXCR, run by TCRdb on the PCR reads, gives a single entry per CDR3 protein. Of some 65,000 distinct CDR3 sequences in the sample, around 20% were seen once. Sequenced input: naive CD8+ T cells from blood, with Jurkat cell RNA spiked in. As for subset: FACS-sorted CD8+CD4-CCR7+CD45RA+ naive T cells. The receptors originated from a human donor in good health. Some libraries in this study had Jurkat cell RNA spiked in.

CDR3 loop: CASRLSTEAFF. As DNA, the CDR3 is TGTGCCAGCAGATTGAGCACTGAAGCTTTCTTT. The chain recombines TRBV6-5 with TRBJ1-1, with D uncertain. Germline loops: CDR1 MNHEY, CDR2 SVGAGI. V gave up 6 bases and J gave up 4 bases, with 6 bases separating them. CDR3 length: 11 amino acids.

This clonotype was detected ten times or more. The chain is built from TRBV3-1 and TRBJ2-5, with a tentative D call TRBD2 (5 bases). There are 15 residues in the CDR3. V lost 10 bases to trimming and J lost 5 bases, with 23 bases between them. Looked up from germline, CDR1 is LGHDT and CDR2 is YNNKEL (reference sequence). CDR3 sequence: CAITEGSEDLETQYF. The CDR3 nucleotides read TGTGCCATCACCGAGGGCAGTGAAGATCTTGAGACCCAGTACTTC.

J is TRBJ1-6 and V is TRBV28; D gene unclear. Germline CDR1 is MDHEN and CDR2 is SYDVKM. The CDR3 length is 13 residues. Trimming removed 2 bases from V and 14 bases from J, with 13 bases in between. The CDR3 DNA sequence: TGTGCCAGCAGTTTACTCAAACGCTCATCCCTCCACTTT. Translation gives CASSLLKRSSLHF.

This clonotype was detected many times. The rearrangement joins TRBV20-1 to TRBJ2-1; maybe TRBD2 (5 bases). CDR3 length: 13 residues. V was trimmed by 5 bases and J by 0 bases, leaving 8 bases between them. Germline CDR1 and CDR2: DFQATT and SNEGSKA (reference sequence). The CDR3 DNA reads as TGCAGTGCTCCGGGAAGCTCCTACAATGAGCAGTTCTTC. Protein sequence: CSAPGSSYNEQFF.

Notes on this clonotype: One end of the junction does not line up with germline, which may come from a read error. The rearrangement uses TRBV3-1 and TRBJ2-7; no reliable D call. The CDR3 runs to 12 residues. Germline V gene sequence: CDR1 LGHDT, CDR2 YNNKEL (reference sequence). CDR3 in DNA: TGTGCCAGCAGCGAGCAGTATTACGAGCAGCACTTC. It is translated as CASSEQYYEQHF.

This clonotype was counted many times. CDR3 DNA: TGTGCCAGCAGTCTCCTGGGGTTGGACGGGGAGCTGTTTTTT. Translated, it gives CASSLLGLDGELFF. This sequence joins TRBV12-3 or TRBV12-4 and TRBJ2-2; the D is unclear. This CDR3 is 14 amino acids long. V was pared by 5 bases and J by 7 bases, with 14 bases between.

Ten or more counts support this clonotype. The chain uses TRBV28 and TRBJ2-2; D is uncertain. CDR3 size: 14 residues. Germline assignment: CDR1 MDHEN and CDR2 SYDVKM. V gave up 7 bases and J gave up 3 bases, with 12 bases separating them. The CDR3 here is CASIKERHTGELFF. The CDR3 DNA follows: TGTGCCAGCATTAAGGAAAGGCACACCGGGGAGCTGTTTTTT. Complete variable domain (other parts from reference TRBV28 and TRBJ2-2): DVKVTQSSRYLVKRTGEKVFLECVQDMDHENMFWYRQDPGLGLRLIYFSYDVKMKEKGDIPEGYSVSREKKERFSLILESASTNQTSMYLCASIKERHTGELFFGEGSRLTVL.

As concerns this clonotype: A much more abundant neighbour one base away suggests this may be a read error. The chain links TRBV24-1 to TRBJ2-7; 13 bases align to TRBD2. CDR1 and CDR2 (germline): KGHDR, SFDVKD. The CDR3 contains 16 residues. CDR3 protein: CAASDFGTSGTYEQYF. DNA of the CDR3: TGTGCCGCCAGTGATTTTGGGACTAGCGGGACCTACGAGCAGTACTTC.

This clonotype was seen at least ten times. The rearrangement links TRBV30 to TRBJ1-4; possibly TRBD1 for D (5 bases). The germline V gene encodes CDR1 GTSNPN and CDR2 SVGIG (reference sequence). There are 15 residues in the CDR3. V lost 5 bases, J lost 8 bases, and 21 bases lay in between. In DNA, the CDR3 is TGTGCCTGGTGTCCAGGGCCCGGCGGGCACGAAAAACTGTTTTTT. This sequence encodes CAWCPGPGGHEKLFF. Based on the CDR3 plus reference TRBV30 and TRBJ1-4, the full variable domain is SQTIHQWPATLVQPVGSPLSLECTVEGTSNPNLYWYRQAAGRGLQLLFYSVGIGQISSEVPQNLSASRPQDRQFILSSKKLLLSDSGFYLCAWCPGPGGHEKLFFGSGTQLSVL.

This clonotype was observed many times. The chain links TRBV28 to TRBJ2-6; D is unresolved. Trimming removed 0 bases at V and 0 bases at J, with 6 bases between. Germline CDR1 reads MDHEN; CDR2 reads SYDVKM. The CDR3 spans 16 residues. CDR3 in amino acids: CASSLWPLSGANVLTF. The CDR3 DNA is TGTGCCAGCAGTTTATGGCCCCTCTCTGGGGCCAACGTCCTGACTTTC. Using reference TRBV28 and TRBJ2-6 for the parts outside the CDR3, the full variable domain is DVKVTQSSRYLVKRTGEKVFLECVQDMDHENMFWYRQDPGLGLRLIYFSYDVKMKEKGDIPEGYSVSREKKERFSLILESASTNQTSMYLCASSLWPLSGANVLTFGAGSRLTVL.

This clonotype was seen repeatedly, ten times or more. This sequence joins TRBV4-3 and TRBJ2-5, with D possibly TRBD1 on 5 matching bases. Germline CDR1 LGHNA, CDR2 YSLEER. The V and J ends lost 0 bases and 0 bases respectively, with 5 bases between them. The CDR3 loop spans 14 amino acids. Written as DNA, the CDR3 is TGCGCCAGCAGCCAAGACAGGGACCAAGAGACCCAGTACTTC. Translating gives CASSQDRDQETQYF.

This clonotype was picked up a small number of times. The chain is built from TRBV7-2 and TRBJ2-1; a weak D match, TRBD1 (6 bases). This CDR3 region has 15 residues. V shed 2 bases and J shed 5 bases, with 13 bases lying between them. From germline, CDR1 is SGHTA and CDR2 FQGNSA. The CDR3 here is CASSLWWGRNNEQFF. The CDR3 nucleotides are TGTGCCAGCAGCTTATGGTGGGGGCGTAACAATGAGCAGTTCTTC. The variable domain in full, completed from reference TRBV7-2 and TRBJ2-1, reads GAGVSQSPSNKVTEKGKDVELRCDPISGHTALYWYRQSLGQGLEFLIYFQGNSAPDKSGLPSDRFSAERTGGSVSTLTIQRTQQEDSAVYLCASSLWWGRNNEQFFGPGTRLTVL.

A few counts support this clonotype. This rearrangement joins TRBV7-2 to TRBJ2-1; unclear D gene. Germline V gene lookup returns CDR1 SGHTA and CDR2 FQGNSA. The CDR3 totals 13 residues. With 0 bases removed from V and 4 bases from J, the gap between germline ends came to 4 bases. The CDR3 coding sequence is TGTGCCAGCAGCTTAGCCAGGTACAATGAGCAGTTCTTC. The encoded protein is CASSLARYNEQFF.

A word on this clonotype: A much larger clone differs from this one at a single base, so this may be a read error. V is TRBV5-4 and J is TRBJ2-2; maybe TRBD2 (5 bases). Germline assignment: CDR1 SGHNT and CDR2 YYREEE (reference sequence). The CDR3 loop spans 12 amino acids. CDR3 coding DNA: TGTGCCAGCACCTGGAGCACCGGGGAGCTGCTTTTT. This translates into CASTWSTGELLF. The full variable domain, completed using reference TRBV5-4 and TRBJ2-2, is ETGVTQSPTHLIKTRGQQVTLRCSSQSGHNTVSWYQQALGQGPQFIFQYYREEENGRGNFPPRFSGLQFPNYSSELNVNALELDDSALYLCASTWSTGELLFGEGSRLTVL.

This clonotype was recorded many times. The chain combines TRBV7-8 with TRBJ2-7; D is uncertain. V dropped 5 bases and J dropped 5 bases, with 16 bases sitting between them. The length of the CDR3 is 14 residues. The germline V gene encodes CDR1 SGHVS and CDR2 FQNEAQ. CDR3 DNA: TGTGCCAGCAGCGTGCGACCGACCCCCCACGAGCAGTACTTC. Translation: CASSVRPTPHEQYF. Full variable domain (missing parts from reference TRBV7-8 and TRBJ2-7): GAGVSQSPRYKVAKRGQDVALRCDPISGHVSLFWYQQALGQGPEFLTYFQNEAQLDKSGLPSDRFFAERPEGSVSTLKIQRTQQEDSAVYLCASSVRPTPHEQYFGPGTRLTVT.

In its sample, this clonotype was seen a few times. The V gene is TRBV19, the J gene TRBJ2-1, with TRBD2 identical over 7 bases. Trimming cost V 9 bases and J 5 bases; bases outside gene matches: 13. The CDR3 length is 15 residues. Germline assignment: CDR1 LNHDA and CDR2 SQIVND (reference sequence). CDR3 amino acids: CASQGLPYVDNEQFF. CDR3 in DNA: TGTGCCAGCCAGGGACTACCGTATGTTGACAATGAGCAGTTCTTC.

The table lists this clonotype with a few counts. A much larger clone lies one base from this, so it may be a read error. The chain links TRBV5-1 to TRBJ2-1; 8 bases agree with TRBD1. The CDR3 covers 13 residues. The germline gives CDR1 SGHRS, CDR2 YFSETQ. Trimming took 6 bases from V and 8 from J; bases not matched to a gene: 7. This CDR3 reads CASNQGQVDEQFF. DNA for the CDR3: TGCGCCAGCAACCAGGGACAGGTCGATGAGCAGTTCTTC.

This clonotype was observed a handful of times. V gene TRBV5-6 combines with J gene TRBJ2-6; 12 bases align to TRBD2. Germline trimming cut 4 bases from V and 0 bases from J; bases unmatched to any gene: 5. The CDR3 is made up of 18 amino acids. From germline, CDR1 is SGHDT and CDR2 YYEEEE. The CDR3 spells CASSMGLAGISGANVLTF. Written as DNA, the CDR3 is TGTGCCAGCAGCATGGGACTAGCGGGCATCTCTGGGGCCAACGTCCTGACTTTC.

Many counts were recorded for this clonotype. The rearrangement joins TRBV6-1 to TRBJ2-2; 7 bases match TRBD2. Per the germline V gene, CDR1 is MNHNS and CDR2 is SASEGT. Trimming at V came to 7 bases and at J to 3 bases, leaving 8 bases not matched to a gene. The CDR3 has 15 residues. The CDR3 spells CASTTPGGDTGELFF. CDR3 in DNA: TGTGCCAGCACCACCCCGGGGGGAGACACCGGGGAGCTGTTTTTT.

This clonotype was counted at least ten times. This chain connects TRBV25-1 to TRBJ1-1; TRBD1 is a possible D gene (6 bases). This CDR3 is built from 14 residues. Trimming took 1 base from V and 6 from J, leaving 12 bases between them. Germline lookup yields CDR1 MGHDK and CDR2 SYGVNS. This CDR3 is CASSELREGAEAFF. The CDR3 DNA sequence: TGTGCCAGCAGTGAATTAAGGGAGGGGGCTGAAGCTTTCTTT.

In this sample, this clonotype turned up a few times. This may arise from a read error, as a much more abundant clone is one base away. The rearrangement joins TRBV28 to TRBJ1-5, with D unresolved. Germline assignment: CDR1 MDHEN and CDR2 SYDVKM. The length of the CDR3 is 17 residues. Trimming stripped 7 bases from V and 6 bases from J, with 25 bases between. The CDR3 region has the DNA TGTGCCAGCACCCCCGTGGGCGGAGACTATAGGACTCAGCCCCAGCATTTT. It is translated as CASTPVGGDYRTQPQHF.

This clonotype was seen repeatedly, ten times or more. The chain carries TRBV12-3 or TRBV12-4 and TRBJ2-3; 8 nucleotides agree with TRBD2. V gave up 3 bases and J gave up 2 bases; unmatched junction bases: 4. The CDR3 spans 15 residues. The DNA of the CDR3 is TGTGCCAGCAGTTTCTTAGCGGGACCCACAGATACGCAGTATTTT. It yields the protein CASSFLAGPTDTQYF.

This clonotype has at least ten counts. This sequence joins TRBV4-2 and TRBJ2-2; perhaps TRBD2 as D (7 bases). Looked up from germline, CDR1 is LGHNA and CDR2 is YNFKEQ. The CDR3 consists of 17 residues. The V end lost 0 bases, the J end lost 4 bases, and 15 bases lay between the germline ends. CDR3 protein: CASSQDRGRAATGELFF. In DNA form, the CDR3 reads TGTGCCAGCAGCCAAGATAGGGGGAGGGCCGCCACCGGGGAGCTGTTTTTT.

There are many counts of this clonotype. The CDR3 nucleotides are TGTGCCAGCAGTTACTCGAGACAGTCAGGTGGAAACACCATATATTTT. Translated: CASSYSRQSGGNTIYF. The V and J genes are TRBV6-6 and TRBJ1-3, with D maybe TRBD1 (5 bases). Germline CDR1 is MNHNY and CDR2 is SVGAGI (reference sequence). V was trimmed by 0 bases and J by 3 bases, leaving 12 bases between them. The CDR3 length is 16 residues.

This clonotype counts as medium-sized. The genes are TRBV7-2 and TRBJ2-3, with no clear D. CDR3 length equals 15 residues. Per germline, CDR1 SGHTA and CDR2 FQGNSA. Deletions cut 5 bases from V and 1 base from J, with 13 bases between. The CDR3 sequence is CASSPPTSGTDTQYF. In DNA form, the CDR3 reads TGTGCCAGCAGCCCCCCTACCTCGGGCACAGATACGCAGTATTTT. The full variable domain, with the rest looked up from reference TRBV7-2 and TRBJ2-3, is GAGVSQSPSNKVTEKGKDVELRCDPISGHTALYWYRQSLGQGLEFLIYFQGNSAPDKSGLPSDRFSAERTGGSVSTLTIQRTQQEDSAVYLCASSPPTSGTDTQYFGPGTRLTVL.

The rearrangement uses TRBV28 and TRBJ1-5; no reliable D call. The germline V and J ends were trimmed by 11 bases and 4 bases, with 21 bases remaining between them. The CDR3 is 15 amino acids. The germline gives CDR1 MDHEN, CDR2 SYDVKM. This CDR3 is CAGGYLADPNQPQHF. The CDR3 nucleotides are TGTGCCGGCGGTTATCTGGCAGACCCAAATCAGCCCCAGCATTTT. Full variable domain (outside the CDR3, taken from reference TRBV28 and TRBJ1-5): DVKVTQSSRYLVKRTGEKVFLECVQDMDHENMFWYRQDPGLGLRLIYFSYDVKMKEKGDIPEGYSVSREKKERFSLILESASTNQTSMYLCAGGYLADPNQPQHFGDGTRLSIL.